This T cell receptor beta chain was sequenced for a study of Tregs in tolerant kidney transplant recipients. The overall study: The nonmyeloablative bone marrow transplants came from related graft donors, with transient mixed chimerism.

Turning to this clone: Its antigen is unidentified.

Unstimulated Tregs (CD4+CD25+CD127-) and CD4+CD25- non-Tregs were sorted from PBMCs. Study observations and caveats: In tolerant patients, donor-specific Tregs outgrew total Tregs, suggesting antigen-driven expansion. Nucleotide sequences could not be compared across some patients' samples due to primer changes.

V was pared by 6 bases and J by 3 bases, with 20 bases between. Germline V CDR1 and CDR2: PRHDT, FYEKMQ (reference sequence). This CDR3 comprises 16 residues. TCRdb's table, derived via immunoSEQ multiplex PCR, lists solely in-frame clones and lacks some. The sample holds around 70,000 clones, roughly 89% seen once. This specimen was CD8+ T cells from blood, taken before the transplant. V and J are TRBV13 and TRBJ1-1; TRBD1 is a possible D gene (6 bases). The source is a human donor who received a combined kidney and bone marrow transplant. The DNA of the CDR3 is TGTGCCAGCAGTCAGATACAGGAGAGGGGGTACACTGAAGCTTTCTTT. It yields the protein CASSQIQERGYTEAFF.